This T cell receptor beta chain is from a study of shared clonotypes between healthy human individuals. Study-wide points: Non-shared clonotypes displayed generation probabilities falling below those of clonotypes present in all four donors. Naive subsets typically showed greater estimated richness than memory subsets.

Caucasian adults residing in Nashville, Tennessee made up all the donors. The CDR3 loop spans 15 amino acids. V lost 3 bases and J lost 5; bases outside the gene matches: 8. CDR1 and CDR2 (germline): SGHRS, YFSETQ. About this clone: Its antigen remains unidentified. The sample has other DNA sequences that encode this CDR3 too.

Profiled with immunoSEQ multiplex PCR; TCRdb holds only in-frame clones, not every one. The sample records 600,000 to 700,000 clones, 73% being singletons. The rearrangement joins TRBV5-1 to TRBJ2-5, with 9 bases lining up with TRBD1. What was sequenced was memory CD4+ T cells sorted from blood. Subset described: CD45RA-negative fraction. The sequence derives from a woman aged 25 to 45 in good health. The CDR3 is CASSSGTGGAETQYF. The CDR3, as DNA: TGCGCCAGCAGCTCGGGTACAGGGGGCGCGGAGACCCAGTACTTC.